The 7 T cell receptor beta chains listed next were all sequenced from one sample in a study of tumor-infiltrating lymphocytes in primary liver carcinoma. cDNA specific to TCR beta was made from 500 ng of total RNA, with a constant-region primer employed for priming. A slightly modified ARM-PCR protocol with three nested multiplex PCR rounds produced these TCR beta libraries. Running 10 cycles apiece, the first two PCR rounds relied on TRBV1-TRBV30 forward primers together with a C-beta reverse primer. TCRdb re-derived calls from the multiplex PCR reads in MiXCR, one entry per CDR3 protein. The profile covers 330,000 or so distinct CDR3 sequences, with roughly 61% appearing a single time and approximately 5.9% taken by the ten largest. Germline DNA was also extracted, while the blood RNA originated from unsorted whole blood. Sequences were obtained from peripheral blood. The receptors were gathered from a man aged 35 to 55 with primary liver carcinoma and hepatitis B virus infection.

As regards this clonotype: This may come from a read error, since a much larger clone is one base off. The V and J genes are TRBV6-5 and TRBJ2-2, with 10 bases fitting TRBD2. V lost 7 bases, J lost 6 bases, and 2 bases stayed unmatched. CDR3 size: 13 residues. Germline CDR1 and CDR2: MNHEY and SVGAGI. The CDR3 DNA is TGTGCCAGCATGGGACTAGCGTCCGGGGAGCTGTTTTTT. Translation: CASMGLASGELFF.

Points on this clonotype: A much larger clone lies a single base off, so this may be a read error. The gene calls are TRBV12-3 or TRBV12-4 and TRBJ2-4, with D perhaps matching TRBD2 (5 bases). V lost 7 bases and J lost 6, with 7 bases in between. The CDR3 contains 11 residues. The CDR3 loop reads CASKEGNIQYF. The CDR3 nucleotides read TGTGCCAGCAAAGAGGGAAACATTCAGTACTTC.

With respect to this clonotype: Without the conserved terminal phenylalanine or tryptophan, this CDR3 likely stems from a read error. It is unclear where the CDR3 begins or ends on the DNA, so no DNA is shown, and the CDR3 is as TCRdb lists it. The chain combines TRBV4-1 with TRBJ2-2; the table's D call TRBD2 went unverified against the DNA. The germline gives CDR1 MGHRA, CDR2 YSYEKL. The CDR3 spans 15 amino acids, including both terminal residues. The CDR3 reads CASSQERDSPGEMFL.

This clonotype was picked up one time. CDR3 sequence: CASSLWGAGTYEQYF. The CDR3 coding sequence is TGTGCCAGCAGCTTATGGGGGGCAGGGACCTACGAGCAGTACTTC. The V and J genes are TRBV11-2 and TRBJ2-7; possibly TRBD1 or TRBD2 for D (6 bases each). The V gene lost 2 bases and the J gene lost 2 bases, with 13 bases spanning the gap. The CDR3 extends over 15 amino acids. Germline assignment: CDR1 SGHAT and CDR2 FQNNGV.

For the CDR3, the DNA is TGCAGTGCTAGAGCCCCCGGAGGGGAGGATGGCTACACCTTC. Translation gives CSARAPGGEDGYTF. The chain carries TRBV20-1 and TRBJ1-2; D might be TRBD1 (5 bases). Trimming pared 1 base from V and 6 bases from J, leaving 15 bases between. Germline V gene data show CDR1 as DFQATT and CDR2 as SNEGSKA (reference sequence). This CDR3 has 14 residues.

Turning to this clonotype: The germline gene is not matched at one end of the junction; a read error may be the cause. The V gene is TRBV11-3, the J gene TRBJ2-1, with TRBD1 as a possible D gene (5 bases). Germline CDR1 and CDR2: SGHNT and YENEEA. This CDR3 is built from 12 residues. For the CDR3, the DNA is TGTGACAGGAGCTTATGGCGAAAGGAGCAGTTCTTT. The encoded protein is CDRSLWRKEQFF.

A word on this clonotype: Sequence at one end of the junction differs from germline and may be a read error. The V call is TRBV28, the J call TRBJ2-5, with TRBD1 matching over 8 bases. The CDR3 totals 15 residues. Germline-derived CDR1 and CDR2 are MDHEN and SYDVKM. The CDR3 loop is CASSLEAGGREAQYF. In DNA, the CDR3 is TGTGCCAGCAGTTTGGAGGCAGGGGGCAGAGAGGCCCAGTACTTC.